This is a list of T cell receptor beta chains from one sample in a study of OX40 agonist ivuxolimab in advanced cancers. Assay used: immunoSEQ multiplex PCR; TCRdb lists only in-frame clones, some missing. The data hold tens of thousands of clones, with more than 70% observed a single time. The source material was CD4+ or CD8+ T cells sorted from blood, sampled in a trial of the OX40 agonist ivuxolimab. The receptors stem from an adult with an advanced solid tumor such as melanoma, head and neck, liver or kidney cancer. The CDR3 runs from the conserved cysteine through the conserved F or W. A D gene is named only where the DNA matches it firmly. Only part of the rows carry a size: once, few, many, or a class if the clone is expanded.

TRBV7-2,-,-,TRBJ2-1,TGTGCCAGCAGCTTACAGGACAGAATTGCCAATGAGCAGTTCTTC,CASSLQDRIANEQFF
TRBV6-5,-,TRBD2,TRBJ2-7,TGTGCCAGCAGTTCCTCTAGCGGGAGATATTACGAGCAGTACTTC,CASSSSSGRYYEQYF
TRBV21-1,-,-,TRBJ1-2,TGTGCCAGCAGCCCCCGGACAGGGCGGAATGGCTACACCTTC,CASSPRTGRNGYTF
TRBV19,-,-,TRBJ2-5,TGTGCCAGTAGTACAACAGGAGCGAAAGAGACCCAGTACTTC,CASSTTGAKETQYF
TRBV2,once,TRBD1,TRBJ2-7,TGTGCCAGCAGTGAATTTAGACAGGGAGTCTACGAGCAGTACTTC,CASSEFRQGVYEQYF
TRBV11-2,-,TRBD2,TRBJ2-5,TGTGCCAGCAGCTCAAATAGCGGGCTTGAGACCCAGTACTTC,CASSSNSGLETQYF
TRBV5-4,-,-,TRBJ2-3,TGTGCCAGCAGCTTGACAGGGAGACTCCCAGATACGCAGTATTTT,CASSLTGRLPDTQYF
TRBV19,-,-,TRBJ1-1,TGTGCCAGTAGCCACGTCGAAGGGAGGATGAACACTGAAGCTTTCTTT,CASSHVEGRMNTEAFF
TRBV20-1,-,-,TRBJ2-1,TGCAGTGCGCCCGCGGAAGTAGGGCAGTTCTTC,CSAPAEVGQFF
TRBV11-3,-,-,TRBJ2-2,TGTGCCAGCAGCTTAGATCATAACACCGGGGAGCTGTTTTTT,CASSLDHNTGELFF
TRBV5-8,few,TRBD1,TRBJ1-5,TGTGCCAGCAGCTTGCTCCGGACAGGGGCGAATCAGCCCCAGCATTTT,CASSLLRTGANQPQHF
TRBV6-5,-,-,TRBJ1-1,TGTGCCAGCAGTGGACCTGCCACCTCTGAAGCTTTCTTT,CASSGPATSEAFF
TRBV11-3,-,-,TRBJ2-1,TGTGCCAGCAGCTTAGGACTCACCATGGCCCATGAGCAGTTCTTC,CASSLGLTMAHEQFF
TRBV10-2,-,TRBD1,TRBJ1-1,TGCGCCAGCAGAGAACAGGGGGTCGCTGAAGCTTTCTTT,CASREQGVAEAFF
TRBV9,-,-,TRBJ1-1,TGTGCCAGCAGCGCGAGGGGGGAGTACACTGAAGCTTTCTTT,CASSARGEYTEAFF
TRBV25-1,-,-,TRBJ1-3,TGTGCCAGCAGTGAATCCCGCGTAGGGGCGGGAAACACCATATATTTT,CASSESRVGAGNTIYF
TRBV29-1,-,-,TRBJ2-5,TGCAGCGTTGACGCCACCCGGGAGACCCAGTACTTC,CSVDATRETQYF
TRBV29-1,-,-,TRBJ1-2,TGCAGCGTTGCCAGTGGGCCGGGTGGCTACACCTTC,CSVASGPGGYTF
TRBV6-1,-,TRBD1,TRBJ1-1,TGTGCCAGCAGTGTCAGACAGGGGCCCACTGAAGCTTTCTTT,CASSVRQGPTEAFF
TRBV9,-,-,TRBJ1-2,TGTGCCAGCGCGAGGTCGGACGGACACTATGGCTACACCTTC,CASARSDGHYGYTF
TRBV7-8,-,-,TRBJ1-1,TGTGCCAGCAGCTATACAGGGTCGACTGAAGCTTTCTTT,CASSYTGSTEAFF
TRBV28,few,-,TRBJ1-5,TGTGCCAGCAGTTGGGGCGAGGTAGCCCAGCATTTT,CASSWGEVAQHF
TRBV29-1,-,-,TRBJ2-3,TGCAGCGGGTACTCCGGCAAGCAGTATTTT,CSGYSGKQYF
TRBV11-3,-,TRBD2,TRBJ2-7,TGTGCCAGCAGCACACAGCTAGCGGGAGGGCCGGGCGAGCAGTACTTC,CASSTQLAGGPGEQYF
TRBV6-6,few,TRBD1,TRBJ2-7,TGTGCCAGCATTCCCGGGGACAGGGTGGGCGAGCAGTACTTC,CASIPGDRVGEQYF
TRBV5-1,-,-,TRBJ2-4,TGCGCCAGCAGCTCAGCCCCGACACCCTCGGAAAACATTCAGTACTTC,CASSSAPTPSENIQYF
TRBV2,-,-,TRBJ1-2,TGTGCCAGCAGTGGAGAAGGGGTAGGTGGCTACACCTTC,CASSGEGVGGYTF
TRBV29-1,-,TRBD1,TRBJ1-2,TGCAGCGTCGCACAGGGGCAGGGCTATGGCTACACCTTC,CSVAQGQGYGYTF
TRBV29-1,-,TRBD1,TRBJ1-3,TGCAGCGCGGACAGGGGATCAGGAAACACCATATATTTT,CSADRGSGNTIYF
TRBV27,-,TRBD1,TRBJ1-4,TGTGCCAGCAGTTTAGGTCAGGGGGGTGAAAAACTGTTTTTT,CASSLGQGGEKLFF
TRBV7-9,-,-,TRBJ1-1,TGTGCCAGCAGCTTAGCACAGGGTTTGAACACTGAAGCTTTCTTT,CASSLAQGLNTEAFF
TRBV28,-,-,TRBJ2-1,TGTGCCAGCAGTTCTAGTGTTAGTGAGCAGTTCTTC,CASSSSVSEQFF
TRBV19,-,-,TRBJ1-1,TGTGCCAGTACCCCATACATGAACACTGAAGCTTTCTTT,CASTPYMNTEAFF
TRBV5-6,-,-,TRBJ2-1,TGTGCCAGCAGCTGGTTGAGTGGGAGCTCCTACAATGAGCAGTTCTTC,CASSWLSGSSYNEQFF
TRBV29-1,-,TRBD2,TRBJ2-5,TGCAGCGTTGGGGGGGGAGAGACCCAGTACTTC,CSVGGGETQYF
TRBV6-1,-,-,TRBJ2-7,TGTGCCAGCATCGAGCAGTACGAGCAGTACTTC,CASIEQYEQYF
TRBV2,once,TRBD1,TRBJ1-2,TGTGCCAGCAGTGACGCAGGGGGCGCGAACTATGGCTACACCTTC,CASSDAGGANYGYTF
TRBV9,-,-,TRBJ1-4,TGTGCCAGCAGCCCCGGTGAGGGCAGGGGAAGGGCTAATGAAAAACTGTTTTTT,CASSPGEGRGRANEKLFF
TRBV28,-,-,TRBJ2-5,TGTGCCAGCAGTTCCCCAGCGGAGGCGGGACAAGAGACCCAGTACTTC,CASSSPAEAGQETQYF
TRBV6-1,-,TRBD1,TRBJ2-5,TGTGCCACCACCGGGACAGGGGGCTTAGAGACCCAGTACTTC,CATTGTGGLETQYF
TRBV29-1,-,TRBD1,TRBJ1-2,TGCAGCGTACTTTGGGACAGCGACTATGGCTACACCTTC,CSVLWDSDYGYTF
TRBV2,-,-,TRBJ2-5,TGTGCCAGCAGTGAATCGGTCCAAGAGACCCAGTACTTC,CASSESVQETQYF
TRBV5-1,-,TRBD1,TRBJ1-3,TGCGCCAGCAGCTTACTACAGGGACAGGGGGCGCAAGGAAACACCATATATTTT,CASSLLQGQGAQGNTIYF
TRBV25-1,-,-,TRBJ2-5,TGTGCCAGCAGTGTCAGGGATAGAGAGACCCAGTACTTC,CASSVRDRETQYF
TRBV6-4,-,-,TRBJ2-7,TGTGCCAGCAGTGACTCGATTAGGGGCAGTTCATTCTCCTACGAGCAGTACTTC,CASSDSIRGSSFSYEQYF
TRBV7-8,few,-,TRBJ1-2,TGTGCCAGCAGCTTAGCGGAAGGAGCCAACTATGGCTACACCTTC,CASSLAEGANYGYTF
TRBV6-1,-,-,TRBJ1-4,TGCGGGAGTGGGGCGGATGAAAAACTGTTTTTT,CGSGADEKLFF
TRBV10-3,-,TRBD2,TRBJ2-1,TGTGCCATCAGTGAGTCGGGACTAGCGGGACTGTACAATGAGCAGTTCTTC,CAISESGLAGLYNEQFF
TRBV18,-,-,TRBJ2-7,TGTGCCAGCTCACCGGGGGCGGGGAGAACCTACGAGCAGTACTTC,CASSPGAGRTYEQYF
TRBV28,-,-,TRBJ2-5,TGTGCCAGCAGTTCCCCCGCTAAAGGCCAAGAGACCCAGTACTTC,CASSSPAKGQETQYF
TRBV18,-,-,TRBJ2-7,TGTGCCAGCTCACCTGCAGGTACCTACGAGCAGTACTTC,CASSPAGTYEQYF
TRBV6-1,-,-,TRBJ2-3,TGTGCCAGCAGTGAATTGGACAGACAAGGAACAGATACGCAGTATTTT,CASSELDRQGTDTQYF
TRBV15,-,-,TRBJ1-3,TGTGCCACCAGACCTGGCGGGACACTGGGAAACACCATATATTTT,CATRPGGTLGNTIYF
TRBV19,-,-,TRBJ1-4,TGTGCCAGTAGTATCCTGAGGGGCGAGGAAAAACTGTTTTTT,CASSILRGEEKLFF
TRBV4-1,once,TRBD1,TRBJ2-7,TGCGCCAGCAGCCATGGGGACAGCTCTGGGCAGTACTTC,CASSHGDSSGQYF